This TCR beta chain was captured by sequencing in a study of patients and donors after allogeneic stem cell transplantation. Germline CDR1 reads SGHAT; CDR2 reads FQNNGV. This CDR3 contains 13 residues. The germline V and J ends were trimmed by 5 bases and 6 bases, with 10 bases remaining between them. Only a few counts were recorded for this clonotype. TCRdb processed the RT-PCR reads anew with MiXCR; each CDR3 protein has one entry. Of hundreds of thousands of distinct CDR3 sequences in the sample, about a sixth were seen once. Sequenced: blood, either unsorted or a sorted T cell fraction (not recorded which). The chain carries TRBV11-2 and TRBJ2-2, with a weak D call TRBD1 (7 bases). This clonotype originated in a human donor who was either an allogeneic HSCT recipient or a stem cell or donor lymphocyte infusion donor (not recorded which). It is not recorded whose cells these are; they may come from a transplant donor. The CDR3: CASSRRGPGELFF. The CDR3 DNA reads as TGTGCCAGCAGCAGGAGGGGGCCCGGGGAGCTGTTTTTT.